The rows below give T cell receptor beta chains drawn from one sample of a study of T cells in localized non-small cell lung cancer. Sequencing was performed with immunoSEQ multiplex PCR; in TCRdb, only in-frame clones are kept and a portion is missing. The repertoire includes 59,000 or so clones, roughly nine tenths of them detected once, and 20% sits in the top ten. The sequences come from peripheral blood, collected before any cancer treatment. The receptors shown here come from a man between 35 and 75 years old with stage I lung adenocarcinoma. Both conserved end residues are part of each CDR3. A D gene is named only where the DNA matches it firmly. Size tells how often a clone was seen (once, few, many) or the class of an expanded clone, and some rows leave it out.

len	j_gene	abundance	v_gene	d_gene	CDR3nt	CDR3aa
15	TRBJ2-2	-	TRBV10-3	-	TGTGCCATCAGTGATTCAGGGAGTCAAGTCGGGGAGCTGTTTTTT	CAISDSGSQVGELFF
15	TRBJ2-1	few	TRBV28	TRBD1	TGTGCCAGCAGTTTAGGGACAGGGGGAAACAATGAGCAGTTCTTC	CASSLGTGGNNEQFF
16	TRBJ2-7	-	TRBV5-1	TRBD2	TGCGCCAGCAGCTTGGGACTAGCGGGGGCGGGATACGAGCAGTACTTC	CASSLGLAGAGYEQYF
18	TRBJ2-2	-	TRBV21-1	-	TGTGCCAGCAGCAAAGGGTGTTCGGGACTAGCGCACACCGGGGAGCTGTTTTTT	CASSKGCSGLAHTGELFF
15	TRBJ1-4	-	TRBV6-5	-	TGTGCCAGCCGCCTGCAACCGACAACTAATGAAAAACTGTTTTTT	CASRLQPTTNEKLFF
14	TRBJ2-7	-	TRBV9	-	TGTGCCAGCAGCGCCGCAGGAGGCCGCTACGAGCAGTACTTC	CASSAAGGRYEQYF
13	TRBJ2-7	-	TRBV11-2	-	TGTGCCAGCAGCTTAGATCCCAGACAGGAGCAGTACTTC	CASSLDPRQEQYF
14	TRBJ2-5	-	TRBV7-6	-	TGTGCCAGCAGCTTAGAACAGGGGAGGGAGACCCAGTACTTC	CASSLEQGRETQYF
13	TRBJ2-7	-	TRBV5-6	-	TGTGCCAGCACCTTCAGTCGTTCCTACGAGCAGTACTTC	CASTFSRSYEQYF
10	TRBJ2-1	-	TRBV10-1	-	TGCGCCAGAACCTGGGATGAGCAGTTCTTC	CARTWDEQFF
15	TRBJ1-2	-	TRBV2	-	TGTGCCAGCAGTACTACCGACAGGACCCTTTATGGCTACACCTTC	CASSTTDRTLYGYTF
12	TRBJ2-7	once	TRBV9	-	TGTGCCAGCAGCGTATTGGTCTACGAGCAGTACTTC	CASSVLVYEQYF
13	TRBJ2-5	-	TRBV7-2	-	TGTGCCAGCAGCCTTAGAAGTCAAGAGACCCAGTACTTC	CASSLRSQETQYF
15	TRBJ2-7	-	TRBV7-9	TRBD1	TGTGCCAGCAGCCGGAGGACAGGGACTGACTACGAGCAGTACTTC	CASSRRTGTDYEQYF
16	TRBJ2-3	-	TRBV7-9	-	TGTGCCAGCAGCTTAGCTGGTGGGAGCAACGCCGATACGCAGTATTTT	CASSLAGGSNADTQYF
17	TRBJ1-4	-	TRBV5-8	-	TGTGCCAGCAGCTTGTTTGTAGGAACGGCCAGGAGGGAAAAACTGTTTTTT	CASSLFVGTARREKLFF
12	TRBJ1-6	once	TRBV28	-	TGTGCCAGCAGGCGCCCGGGGGGACCCCTCCACTTT	CASRRPGGPLHF
14	TRBJ2-7	-	TRBV7-8	-	TGTGCCAGCAGCTTAACAAAAGGGTACCACGAGCAGTACTTC	CASSLTKGYHEQYF
15	TRBJ2-5	few	TRBV14	TRBD2	TGTGCCAGCAACCGAGGACTAGCGGGAGGGGAGACCCAGTACTTC	CASNRGLAGGETQYF
13	TRBJ2-3	-	TRBV30	-	TGTGCCTGGAGTTCGGGGGTCACAGATACGCAGTATTTT	CAWSSGVTDTQYF
12	TRBJ2-5	-	TRBV6-5	TRBD1	TGTGCCAGCAGGACAGGGGAAGAGACCCAGTACTTC	CASRTGEETQYF
15	TRBJ2-5	-	TRBV28	-	TGTGCCAGCAGTTTAGGACAGACCTCGCAAGAGACCCAGTACTTC	CASSLGQTSQETQYF
14	TRBJ1-4	-	TRBV5-1	-	TGCGCCAGCAGCCAAGTAGGCCTTAATGAAAAACTGTTTTTT	CASSQVGLNEKLFF
19	TRBJ1-5	-	TRBV12-2	-	TGTGCAAGTCGATGCCCCGGGGGCAGGGTGAAAGAAGAAGATCAGCCCCAGCATTTT	CASRCPGGRVKEEDQPQHF
13	TRBJ2-3	-	TRBV5-1	-	TGCGCCAGCAGTCTAGGGGGAACAGATACGCAGTATTTT	CASSLGGTDTQYF
20	TRBJ2-1	-	TRBV9	TRBD2	TGTGCCAGCAGCCCCGGGGCTAGCGGGAGGGCTAGGGTCCCCCACAATGAGCAGTTCTTC	CASSPGASGRARVPHNEQFF
17	TRBJ1-4	-	TRBV7-9	-	TGTGCCAGCAGCACCTGGGAGGCCGGGCCACCGGAGGAAAAACTGTTTTTT	CASSTWEAGPPEEKLFF
15	TRBJ2-1	-	TRBV2	-	TGTGCCAGCAGTGCGACTAGTAGCTCCTACAATGAGCAGTTCTTC	CASSATSSSYNEQFF
15	TRBJ2-1	-	TRBV4-2	TRBD2	TGTGCCAGCAGCCAAGCGAGCGGGATCGCCGGTGAGCAGTTCTTC	CASSQASGIAGEQFF
16	TRBJ2-1	-	TRBV7-9	TRBD2	TGTGCCAGCAGCTTAGGGTCTAGCGGGAGAGTAAATGAGCAGTTCTTC	CASSLGSSGRVNEQFF
13	TRBJ1-6	-	TRBV6-5	-	TGTGCCAGCACCCAGGGACCGTATTCACCCCTCCACTTT	CASTQGPYSPLHF
15	TRBJ2-2	-	TRBV5-6	TRBD2	TGTGCCAGCAGCTTTTTTAGCGGGAGCCCCGGGGAGCTGTTTTTT	CASSFFSGSPGELFF
15	TRBJ2-1	-	TRBV2	TRBD2	TGTGCCAGCAGTCTACTAGCGGGAGGTAGAAATGAGCAGTTCTTC	CASSLLAGGRNEQFF
15	TRBJ1-1	-	TRBV7-3	TRBD1	TGTGCCAGCAGTCGGACAGGGGGCGATGAGACTGAAGCTTTCTTT	CASSRTGGDETEAFF
13	TRBJ2-7	-	TRBV2	-	TGTGCCAGCACGAGGCAGTTTACCTACGAGCAGTACTTC	CASTRQFTYEQYF
11	TRBJ1-2	-	TRBV7-9	-	TGTGCCAGCAGCTTAGGTGGTGGCTACACCTTC	CASSLGGGYTF
15	TRBJ2-1	once	TRBV19	-	TGTGCCAGTAGAGTAGGGTCGGGAGAATACAATGAGCAGTTCTTC	CASRVGSGEYNEQFF
13	TRBJ2-1	-	TRBV13	-	TGTGCCAGCAGCTTAGTGGTGGGGAATGAGCAGTTCTTC	CASSLVVGNEQFF
13	TRBJ2-7	-	TRBV7-2	-	TGTGCCAGCAGCTTAGCGCCGGGATCCGAGCAGTACTTC	CASSLAPGSEQYF
14	TRBJ1-3	-	TRBV6-5	-	TGTGCCACCCGCTCCGGAGGGCCTGGAAACACCATATATTTT	CATRSGGPGNTIYF
13	TRBJ2-5	-	TRBV27	-	TGTGCCAGCAGTTTATCCGGTCAAGAGACCCAGTACTTC	CASSLSGQETQYF
14	TRBJ2-7	-	TRBV5-4	-	TGTGCCAGCAGCTTTCTAGGAGGTGGCGACGAGCAGTACTTC	CASSFLGGGDEQYF
15	TRBJ2-5	few	TRBV7-2	-	TGTGCCAGCAGACCCAACACCGAGCCCAGCAGGACCCAGTACTTC	CASRPNTEPSRTQYF
18	TRBJ2-2	once	TRBV7-9	TRBD2	TGTGCCAGCAGCTTCCCCGGGACTAGCGGAGGGGACACCGGGGAGCTGTTTTTT	CASSFPGTSGGDTGELFF
16	TRBJ1-1	-	TRBV7-3	-	TGTGCCAGCAGCCCCGCGGGGGGCAGAATGAACACTGAAGCTTTCTTT	CASSPAGGRMNTEAFF